This is a list of T cell receptor beta chains from one sample in a study of blood T cell repertoires in COVID-19. Profiled with immunoSEQ multiplex PCR; TCRdb holds only in-frame clones, not every one. There are over 150,000 clones in the sample; over 70% occur only once, and roughly 2.8% lies in the top ten. Source material: peripheral blood. The receptors stem from a woman aged 55-69 years with acute or convalescent COVID-19. CDR3s include the opening cysteine and the closing phenylalanine or tryptophan. A D gene is named only where the DNA matches it firmly. For some rows the clone size is stated as once, few or many, or as a class when expanded; others skip it.

J | D | V | size | CDR3 | DNA
TRBJ1-2 | - | TRBV3-1/TRBV3-2 | - | CASSQGQDIGYTF | TGTGCCAGCAGCCAAGGTCAGGATATTGGCTACACCTTC
TRBJ1-2 | - | TRBV7-2 | - | CASSSRQAAGYGYTF | TGTGCCAGCAGCTCTCGACAGGCGGCAGGCTATGGCTACACCTTC
TRBJ2-6 | - | TRBV5-1 | once | CASRSSGANVLTF | TGCGCCAGCAGGAGCTCTGGGGCCAACGTCCTGACTTTC
TRBJ2-1 | TRBD2 | TRBV7-2 | - | CASSAQGSGGLIYEQFF | TGTGCCAGCAGCGCCCAAGGGAGCGGGGGTTTGATCTATGAGCAGTTCTTC
TRBJ1-2 | - | TRBV28 | few | CASSYTGFYGYTF | TGTGCCAGCAGTTACACAGGGTTCTATGGCTACACCTTC
TRBJ1-5 | - | TRBV7-3 | - | CASSLFGAGGYQPQHF | TGTGCCAGCAGCTTATTTGGGGCCGGCGGTTATCAGCCCCAGCATTTT
TRBJ1-1 | - | TRBV11-2 | - | CASSSSTGFTEAFF | TGTGCCAGCAGTTCATCTACAGGGTTCACTGAAGCTTTCTTT
TRBJ2-5 | - | TRBV27 | - | CASSLGLAMETQYF | TGTGCCAGCAGTTTAGGCCTAGCGATGGAGACCCAGTACTTC
TRBJ1-4 | - | TRBV9 | - | CASSPDTTNEKLFF | TGTGCCAGCAGTCCCGACACAACTAATGAAAAACTGTTTTTT
TRBJ1-4 | - | TRBV4-3 | - | CASSQGSGGTANEKLFF | TGCGCCAGCAGCCAAGGGAGTGGGGGCACAGCGAATGAAAAACTGTTTTTT
TRBJ1-2 | TRBD1 | TRBV12-3/TRBV12-4 | once | CASKAGGGGYTF | TGTGCCAGCAAGGCAGGGGGCGGTGGCTACACCTTC
TRBJ2-7 | TRBD1 | TRBV5-1 | - | CASSRDSEIYEQYF | TGCGCCAGCAGCAGGGACAGCGAGATCTACGAGCAGTACTTC
TRBJ1-5 | TRBD1 | TRBV7-7 | - | CASSGTGQGRNQPQHF | TGTGCTAGCAGCGGAACGGGACAGGGGCGGAATCAGCCCCAGCATTTT
TRBJ2-2 | - | TRBV6-6 | - | CASSYSLRGQGGELFF | TGTGCCAGCAGTTACTCGTTGCGGGGGCAGGGCGGGGAGCTGTTTTTT
TRBJ2-4 | - | TRBV12-2 | few | CASRKEGFVTGLDIQYF | TGTGCAAGTCGCAAAGAAGGGTTCGTGACAGGGCTGGACATTCAGTACTTC
TRBJ1-4 | TRBD1 | TRBV19 | - | CASSPPGTGRGKLFF | TGTGCCAGTAGTCCTCCCGGGACAGGGAGGGGAAAACTGTTTTTT
TRBJ2-7 | TRBD1 | TRBV5-1 | - | CASSLDRGLTYEQYF | TGCGCCAGCAGCTTGGACAGGGGGCTAACCTACGAGCAGTACTTC
TRBJ2-3 | TRBD1 | TRBV9 | - | CASSVARGQGARGTDTQYF | TGTGCCAGCAGCGTAGCTCGAGGACAGGGGGCGCGGGGCACAGATACGCAGTATTTT
TRBJ1-4 | - | TRBV4-3 | - | CASSLREDSDEKLFF | TGCGCCAGCAGCCTAAGAGAGGACAGTGATGAAAAACTGTTTTTT
TRBJ1-5 | - | TRBV4-2 | - | CASSQDKGGRGQPQHF | TGTGCCAGCAGCCAAGATAAGGGGGGGCGGGGTCAGCCCCAGCATTTT
TRBJ2-7 | TRBD1 | TRBV18 | - | CASSPLGQAGSSYEQYF | TGTGCCAGCTCACCACTGGGACAGGCGGGCTCCTCCTACGAGCAGTACTTC
TRBJ1-3 | - | TRBV2 | - | CASRSGNTIYF | TGTGCCAGCCGCTCTGGAAACACCATATATTTT
TRBJ2-7 | TRBD2 | TRBV6-5 | - | CASSPGTSSYEQYF | TGTGCCAGCAGCCCCGGGACTAGTTCCTACGAGCAGTACTTC
TRBJ2-1 | - | TRBV20-1 | - | CSAIRGEQFF | TGCAGTGCTATTAGAGGGGAGCAGTTCTTC
TRBJ1-3 | - | TRBV21-1 | once | CASSTVGGEDSGNTIYF | TGTGCCAGCAGCACTGTCGGGGGGGAGGACTCTGGAAACACCATATATTTT
TRBJ2-2 | TRBD2 | TRBV24-1 | - | CATSVLAGGSGELFF | TGTGCCACCAGTGTTCTAGCGGGGGGTTCCGGGGAGCTGTTTTTT
TRBJ2-2 | TRBD2 | TRBV28 | - | CASSSTAGAVTGELFF | TGTGCCAGCAGTTCAACAGCGGGGGCCGTAACCGGGGAGCTGTTTTTT
TRBJ2-3 | - | TRBV6-2/TRBV6-3 | - | CASSYGQGTSTDTQYF | TGTGCCAGCAGTTATGGGCAGGGAACTAGCACAGATACGCAGTATTTT
TRBJ1-4 | - | TRBV18 | - | CASSPLEDKGEKLFF | TGTGCCAGCTCACCGTTGGAGGATAAGGGTGAAAAACTGTTTTTT
TRBJ1-2 | - | TRBV10-3 | - | CAISTTTEPYGYTF | TGTGCCATCAGTACCACGACAGAACCTTATGGCTACACCTTC
TRBJ2-5 | TRBD2 | TRBV6-2/TRBV6-3 | - | CASSPGRLAGGKETQYF | TGTGCCAGCAGTCCCGGTCGACTAGCGGGGGGGAAAGAGACCCAGTACTTC
TRBJ2-3 | - | TRBV3-1/TRBV3-2 | - | CASSLAGTGNWDTQYF | TGTGCCAGCAGCCTGGCAGGAACAGGGAATTGGGATACGCAGTATTTT
TRBJ1-1 | - | TRBV29-1 | - | CGGGMNTEAFF | TGTGGGGGGGGAATGAACACTGAAGCTTTCTTT
TRBJ2-1 | - | TRBV11-3 | once | CASSLGGSYNEQFF | TGTGCCAGCAGCCTCGGGGGCTCCTACAATGAGCAGTTCTTC
TRBJ2-7 | - | TRBV7-2 | - | CASSADWVQYF | TGTGCCAGCAGTGCGGACTGGGTGCAGTACTTC
TRBJ1-3 | - | TRBV9 | few | CASSVGSRGFGNTIYF | TGTGCCAGCAGCGTAGGGAGTAGGGGATTTGGAAACACCATATATTTT
TRBJ1-1 | - | TRBV18 | once | CASSPRTGENTEAFF | TGTGCCAGCTCACCGAGGACGGGGGAGAACACTGAAGCTTTCTTT
TRBJ1-1 | - | TRBV6-1 | once | CASSEGGRNTEAFF | TGTGCCAGCAGTGAAGGAGGTAGGAACACTGAAGCTTTCTTT
TRBJ2-5 | - | TRBV3-1/TRBV3-2 | - | CASSQDRAQYF | TGTGCCAGCAGCCAAGATCGGGCCCAGTACTTC
TRBJ1-6 | - | TRBV5-1 | - | CASSLDGPGVSSPLHF | TGCGCCAGCAGCTTGGACGGGCCAGGGGTGAGTTCACCCCTCCACTTT
TRBJ1-5 | - | TRBV28 | - | CASSYSQPQHF | TGTGCCAGCAGCTATAGTCAGCCCCAGCATTTT
TRBJ2-2 | - | TRBV7-2 | - | CASSLVENTGELFF | TGTGCCAGCAGCTTAGTAGAGAACACCGGGGAGCTGTTTTTT
TRBJ1-2 | - | TRBV19 | - | CASSNTGKEGYTF | TGTGCCAGTAGTAATACAGGGAAGGAGGGCTACACCTTC
TRBJ1-4 | - | TRBV18 | - | CASRREANEKLFF | TGTGCCAGCCGTCGTGAGGCTAATGAAAAACTGTTTTTT
TRBJ2-5 | - | TRBV30 | - | CALHTPGRGPGETQYF | TGTGCCCTACACACACCAGGGCGGGGGCCCGGAGAGACCCAGTACTTC
TRBJ2-7 | TRBD2 | TRBV4-1 | once | CASSQDPAGSSYEQYF | TGCGCCAGCAGCCAAGATCCAGCGGGGAGCTCCTACGAGCAGTACTTC
TRBJ2-7 | TRBD2 | TRBV4-1 | - | CASSQPISGGSYEQYF | TGCGCCAGCAGCCAACCTATTAGCGGGGGGTCCTACGAGCAGTACTTC
TRBJ1-2 | TRBD1 | TRBV6-5 | - | CASSYLTGSAYGYTF | TGTGCCAGCAGTTACCTGACAGGGAGCGCCTATGGCTACACCTTC
TRBJ1-1 | - | TRBV19 | once | CASSRPEGRLNTEAFF | TGTGCCAGTAGTCGCCCGGAGGGCCGTTTGAACACTGAAGCTTTCTTT
TRBJ2-3 | TRBD2 | TRBV4-1 | few | CASSQRAWRGGSTDTQYF | TGCGCCAGCAGCCAGAGGGCTTGGCGGGGGGGTAGCACAGATACGCAGTATTTT